The clone carrying this T cell receptor beta chain was detected ten times or more. The target antigen is unknown. This specimen comes from a study of neurological immune-mediated disorders. General study findings and limits: HTLV-1-associated myelopathy showed the most TCR clonal expansion; multiple sclerosis the least, below healthy controls.

Stated time point: longitudinal time-point 2. Libraries used 2 million unsorted PBMCs kept frozen in RNAlater. One entry per CDR3 protein, called by TCRdb with MiXCR from the 5' RACE reads. This repertoire shows tens of thousands of distinct CDR3 sequences, approximately 13% found once; its top ten account for just under 5%. Germline CDR1 reads ENHRY; CDR2 reads SYGVKD. Trimming cost V 3 bases and J 7 bases; bases outside gene matches: 9. This CDR3 has 15 residues. The chain joins TRBV10-3 to TRBJ2-3, with TRBD1 matching 8 bases. Sequences were obtained from PBMCs. The receptor was derived from a female donor with HTLV-1-associated myelopathy (HAM/TSP). CDR3 coding DNA: TGTGCCATCAGTGATCGGACAGGGACACAGAATACGCAGTATTTT. Amino acids: CAISDRTGTQNTQYF.